This TCR beta chain is from a study of CD8 T cells in ankylosing spondylitis. Study results and limitations: Enrichment of disease-linked clones was reportedly significant in matched ankylosing spondylitis synovial fluid. One TCR beta motif, made up of about 8 highly homologous variants, appeared characteristic of ankylosing spondylitis blood. Some of these motif variants have turned up before, in reports on reactive arthritis synovial fluid and blood. Disease-linked clones, CD8+, were relatively rare in peripheral blood.

There are a few counts of this clonotype. What it binds is unknown. A quantitative 5'-RACE method, one with molecular barcodes, was used to make TCR beta libraries. Via MiXCR, TCRdb re-called the 5' RACE reads, giving one row per CDR3 protein. The sample includes about 800,000 distinct CDR3 sequences, about an eighth of them seen just once. V was cut by 5 bases and J by 6 bases, with 12 bases left in between. The CDR3 spans 14 residues. Germline V gives CDR1 SGHNT, CDR2 YYREEE (reference sequence). The sequence came from a male donor with ankylosing spondylitis. V usage is TRBV5-4 and J usage is TRBJ1-6; D gene ambiguous. Sequencing was done on a sample of blood, either unsorted or a sorted T cell fraction (not recorded which). CDR3 coding DNA: TGTGCCAGCAGTTTAGCACGGACTAATTCACCCCTCCACTTT. Amino acid sequence: CASSLARTNSPLHF.